The 2 T cell receptor beta chains below were found in one sample sequenced in a study of cytomegalovirus exposure and HLA in healthy donors. Primers for the PCR totalled 60 Vbeta and 13 Jbeta. Some clones are missing from TCRdb's copy, which holds only in-frame ones; the method was immunoSEQ multiplex PCR. This sample has about 120,000 clones, with roughly three fifths found just once. The sequenced material came from PBMCs. Receptors were obtained from a woman aged 40 to 50 in good health and CMV-seropositive.

The chain joins TRBV21-1 to TRBJ1-5; TRBD1 is taken as the D call from the table, unchecked against the DNA. TRBV21-1 is flagged as a pseudogene. The CDR3 runs to 15 residues. CDR3 nucleotide sequence: TGTGCCAGCAATTGGACAGGGAAAAGCAATCAGCCCCAGCATTTT. This codes for CASNWTGKSNQPQHF.

This clone was counted once. The chain combines TRBV5-6 with TRBJ1-2; D gene uncertain. Germline V CDR1 and CDR2: SGHDT, YYEEEE. The CDR3 is 13 amino acids. V was shortened by 2 bases and J by 13 bases, with 18 bases between the two germline ends. The CDR3 region has the DNA TGTGCCAGCAGCTTAACCGCGCGCGAGGCTACCACCTTC. It translates to CASSLTAREATTF.